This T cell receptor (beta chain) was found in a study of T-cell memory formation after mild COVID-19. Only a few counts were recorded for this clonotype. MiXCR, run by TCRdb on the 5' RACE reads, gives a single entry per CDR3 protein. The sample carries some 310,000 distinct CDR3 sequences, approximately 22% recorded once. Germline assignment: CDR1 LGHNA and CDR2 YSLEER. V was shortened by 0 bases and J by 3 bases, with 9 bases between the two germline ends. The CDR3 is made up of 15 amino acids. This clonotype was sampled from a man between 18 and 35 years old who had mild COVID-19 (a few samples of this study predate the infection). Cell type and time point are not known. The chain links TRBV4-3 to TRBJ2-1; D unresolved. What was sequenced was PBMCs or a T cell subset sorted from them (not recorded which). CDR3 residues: CASSQEVFSYNEQFF. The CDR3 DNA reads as TGCGCCAGCAGCCAAGAGGTCTTCAGCTACAATGAGCAGTTCTTC.